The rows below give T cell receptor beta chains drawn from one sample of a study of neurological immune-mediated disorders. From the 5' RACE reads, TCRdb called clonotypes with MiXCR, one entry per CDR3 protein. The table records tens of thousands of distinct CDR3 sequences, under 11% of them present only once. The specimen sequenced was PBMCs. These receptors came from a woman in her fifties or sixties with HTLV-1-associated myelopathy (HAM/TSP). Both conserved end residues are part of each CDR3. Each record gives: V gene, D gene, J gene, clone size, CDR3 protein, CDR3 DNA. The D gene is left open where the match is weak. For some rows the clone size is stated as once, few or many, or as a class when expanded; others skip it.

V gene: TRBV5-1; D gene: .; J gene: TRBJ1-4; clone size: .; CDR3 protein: CASSFYICSARDQGAGNEKLFF; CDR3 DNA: .
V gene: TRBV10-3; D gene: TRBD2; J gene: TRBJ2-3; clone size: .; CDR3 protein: CAIGTTLGPDTQYF; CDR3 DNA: TGTGCCATCGGGACTACCCTGGGGCCGGATACGCAGTATTTT
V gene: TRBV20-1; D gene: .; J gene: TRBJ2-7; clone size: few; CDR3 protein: CSARDGFNYEQYF; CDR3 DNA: TGCAGTGCTAGAGACGGGTTCAACTACGAGCAGTACTTC
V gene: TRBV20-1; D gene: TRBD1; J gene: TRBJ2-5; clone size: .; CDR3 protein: CSARPGQGETQYF; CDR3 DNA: TGCAGTGCTAGACCCGGACAGGGGGAGACACAGTACTTC
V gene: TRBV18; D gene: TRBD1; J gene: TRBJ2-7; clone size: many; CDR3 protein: CASSLGTDYEQYF; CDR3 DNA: TGTGCCAGCTCACTCGGGACAGACTACGAGCAGTACTTC
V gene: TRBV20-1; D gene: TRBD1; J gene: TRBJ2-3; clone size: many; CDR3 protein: CSARNYRGEDTDTQYF; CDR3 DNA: TGCAGTGCTAGAAATTACAGGGGTGAGGACACAGATACGCAGTATTTT
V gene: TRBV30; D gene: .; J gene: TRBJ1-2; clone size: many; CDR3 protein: CAWSKGGGYTF; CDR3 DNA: TGTGCCTGGAGCAAGGGGGGGGGCTACACCTTC
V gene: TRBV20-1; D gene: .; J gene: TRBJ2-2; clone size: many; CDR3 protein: CSARVLSRGHRTGELFF; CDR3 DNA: TGCAGTGCTAGAGTTTTGAGTAGGGGACATCGCACCGGGGAGCTGTTTTTT
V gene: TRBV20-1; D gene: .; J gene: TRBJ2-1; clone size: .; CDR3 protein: CSKLTRYNEQFF; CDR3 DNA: TGCAGCAAACTGACGAGGTACAATGAGCAGTTCTTC
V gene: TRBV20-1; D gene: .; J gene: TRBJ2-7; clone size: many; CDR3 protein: CSAEERPSYEQYF; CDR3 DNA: TGCAGTGCTGAGGAGAGACCCTCCTACGAGCAGTACTTC
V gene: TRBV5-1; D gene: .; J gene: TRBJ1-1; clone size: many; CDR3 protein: CASSIGVSGNTEAFF; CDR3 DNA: TGCGCCAGCAGCATAGGGGTTTCAGGGAACACTGAAGCTTTCTTT
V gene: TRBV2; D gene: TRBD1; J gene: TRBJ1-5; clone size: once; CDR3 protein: CASSRQGGRSNQPQHF; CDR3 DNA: TGTGCCAGCAGTCGACAGGGAGGTAGAAGCAATCAGCCCCAGCATTTT
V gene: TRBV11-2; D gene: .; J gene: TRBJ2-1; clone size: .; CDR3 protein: CASSLIWNEQFF; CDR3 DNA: TGTGCCAGCAGCCTGATTTGGAATGAGCAGTTCTTC
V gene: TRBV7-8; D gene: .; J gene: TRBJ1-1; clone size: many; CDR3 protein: CASSLASTNTEAFF; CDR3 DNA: TGTGCCAGCAGCTTAGCCTCAACTAACACTGAAGCTTTCTTT
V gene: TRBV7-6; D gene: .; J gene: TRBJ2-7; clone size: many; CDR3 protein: CASSLTDIGTYEQYF; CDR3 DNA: TGTGCCAGCAGCTTAACAGACATCGGTACCTACGAGCAGTACTTC
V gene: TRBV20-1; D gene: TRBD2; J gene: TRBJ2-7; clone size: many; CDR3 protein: CSARDGTSGDSYEQYF; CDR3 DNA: TGCAGTGCTAGAGATGGGACTAGCGGGGACTCCTACGAGCAGTACTTC
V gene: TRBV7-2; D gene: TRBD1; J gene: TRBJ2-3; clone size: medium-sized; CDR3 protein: CASSPAGTGITQYF; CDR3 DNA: TGTGCCAGCAGCCCCGCCGGGACAGGGATTACGCAGTATTTT
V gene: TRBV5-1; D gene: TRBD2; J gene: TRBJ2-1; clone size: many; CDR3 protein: CASSFVATGGEQFF; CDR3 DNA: TGCGCCAGCAGCTTTGTAGCGACGGGGGGGGAGCAGTTCTTC
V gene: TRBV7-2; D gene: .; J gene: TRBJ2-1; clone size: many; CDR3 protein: CASSLDIFCINEQFF; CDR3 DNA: TGTGCCAGCAGCTTAGATATATTTTGTATCAATGAGCAGTTCTTC
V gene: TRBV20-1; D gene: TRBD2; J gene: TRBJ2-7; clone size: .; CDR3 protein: CSAGLGGDSYEQYF; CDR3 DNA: TGCAGTGCTGGCCTCGGGGGGGATTCCTACGAGCAGTACTTC
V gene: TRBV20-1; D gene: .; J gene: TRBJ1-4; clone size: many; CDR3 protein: CSADTGGVDEKLFF; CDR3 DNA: TGCAGTGCTGACACGGGGGGCGTCGATGAAAAACTGTTTTTT
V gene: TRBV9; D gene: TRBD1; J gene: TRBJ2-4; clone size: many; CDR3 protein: CASSPRDRGNIQYF; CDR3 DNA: TGTGCCAGCAGCCCACGGGACAGGGGGAACATTCAGTACTTC
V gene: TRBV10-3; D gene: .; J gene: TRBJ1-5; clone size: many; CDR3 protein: CAISELPYSNQPQHF; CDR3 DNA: TGTGCCATCAGTGAGCTACCCTATAGCAATCAGCCCCAGCATTTT
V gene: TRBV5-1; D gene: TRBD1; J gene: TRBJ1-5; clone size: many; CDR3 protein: CASSLDEGQGVGWQPQHF; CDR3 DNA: TGCGCCAGCAGCTTGGATGAGGGACAGGGGGTTGGGTGGCAGCCCCAGCATTTT
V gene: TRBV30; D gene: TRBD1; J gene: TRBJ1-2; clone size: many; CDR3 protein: CAWSVRWDSYGYTF; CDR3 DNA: TGTGCCTGGAGTGTACGTTGGGACAGCTATGGCTACACCTTC
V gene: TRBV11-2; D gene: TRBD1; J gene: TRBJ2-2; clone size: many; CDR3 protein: CASSPRGSTGELFF; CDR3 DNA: TGTGCCAGCAGCCCCAGGGGGAGCACCGGGGAGCTGTTTTTT
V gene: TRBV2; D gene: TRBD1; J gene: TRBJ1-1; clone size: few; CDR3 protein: CASSEETGDTEAFF; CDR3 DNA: TGTGCCAGCAGTGAGGAGACAGGGGATACTGAAGCTTTCTTT
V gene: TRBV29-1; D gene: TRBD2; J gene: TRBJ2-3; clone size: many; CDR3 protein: CSVVSSGDGTDTQYF; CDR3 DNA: TGCAGCGTAGTGTCTAGCGGGGACGGCACAGATACGCAGTATTTT
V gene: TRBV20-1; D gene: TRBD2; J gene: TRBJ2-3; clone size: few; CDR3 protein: CSALAGGYTDTQYF; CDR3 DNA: TGCAGTGCTCTAGCGGGAGGGTACACAGATACGCAGTATTTT
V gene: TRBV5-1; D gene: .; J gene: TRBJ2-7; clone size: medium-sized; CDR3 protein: CASSPPADYEQYF; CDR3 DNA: TGCGCCAGCAGCCCACCCGCGGACTACGAGCAGTACTTC
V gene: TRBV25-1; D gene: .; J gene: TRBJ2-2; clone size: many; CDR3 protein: CASSDQGPGELFF; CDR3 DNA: TGTGCCAGCAGTGATCAGGGCCCCGGGGAGCTGTTTTTT
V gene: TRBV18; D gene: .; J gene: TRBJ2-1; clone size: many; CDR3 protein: CASSRSGDNEQFF; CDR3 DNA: TGTGCCAGCTCACGGTCAGGGGATAATGAGCAGTTCTTC
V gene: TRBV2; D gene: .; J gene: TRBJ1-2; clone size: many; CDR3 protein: CASSDGQYGGYTF; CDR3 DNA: TGTGCCAGCAGTGATGGACAGTATGGGGGCTACACCTTC
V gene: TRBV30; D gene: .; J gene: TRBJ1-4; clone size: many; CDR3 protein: CATQSEKKLFF; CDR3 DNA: TGTGCCACTCAGAGTGAGAAAAAACTGTTTTTT
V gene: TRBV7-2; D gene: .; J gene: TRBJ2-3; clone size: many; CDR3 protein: CASSLRWWVEDTQYF; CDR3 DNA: TGTGCCAGCAGCTTACGTTGGTGGGTTGAAGATACGCAGTATTTT
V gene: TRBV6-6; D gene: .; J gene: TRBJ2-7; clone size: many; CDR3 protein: CASSYSGVGNEQYF; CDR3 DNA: TGTGCCAGCAGTTACTCGGGAGTGGGGAACGAGCAGTACTTC
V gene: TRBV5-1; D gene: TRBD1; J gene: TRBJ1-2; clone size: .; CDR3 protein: CASSSSQGARPYGYTF; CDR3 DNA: TGCGCCAGCAGCTCTTCACAGGGGGCGCGGCCCTATGGCTACACCTTC
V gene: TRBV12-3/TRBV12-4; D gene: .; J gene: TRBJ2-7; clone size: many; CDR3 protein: CASSFHDRYYEQYF; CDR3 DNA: TGTGCCAGCAGTTTTCACGACAGATACTACGAGCAGTACTTC
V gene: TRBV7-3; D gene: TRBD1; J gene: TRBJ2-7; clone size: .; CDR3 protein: CASSSKTGMAYEQYF; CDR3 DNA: TGTGCCAGCAGCTCGAAGACAGGGATGGCCTACGAGCAGTACTTC
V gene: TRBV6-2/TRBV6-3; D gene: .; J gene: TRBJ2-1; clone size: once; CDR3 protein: CASSTDREDNEQFF; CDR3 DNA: TGTGCCAGCAGTACCGACAGGGAGGACAATGAGCAGTTCTTC